The 9 T cell receptor beta chains below were found in one sample sequenced in a study of T cell changes during pregnancy in multiple sclerosis. Sequenced by immunoSEQ multiplex PCR; TCRdb stores in-frame clones only, minus some. This sample carries roughly 50,000 clones, around 92% of them seen once, and the ten largest clones take about 0.25%. Sequenced here: CD4+ T cells from peripheral blood mononuclear cells, sampled in the third trimester of pregnancy. The receptor set was obtained from a female donor with multiple sclerosis, enrolled in a pregnancy study.

This clone was seen a few times. CDR3 bases: TGTGCCAGTGCCACGACAGGCCAAGAGACCCAGTACTTC. Translating it yields CASATTGQETQYF. The gene calls are TRBV19 and TRBJ2-5, with D maybe TRBD1 (6 bases). The length of the CDR3 is 13 residues. V shed 8 bases and J shed 1 base, with 11 bases lying between them. CDR1 and CDR2 from the germline V gene are LNHDA and SQIVND (reference sequence).

The DNA for the CDR3 is TGTGCCAGCAGCCGTCGACGGGACATTCAGTACTTC. Translated: CASSRRRDIQYF. The chain combines TRBV11-2 with TRBJ2-4; D gene unclear. This CDR3 is built from 12 residues. The V gene lost 5 bases and the J gene lost 8 bases, with 10 bases spanning the gap. The germline CDR1 and CDR2 sequences are SGHAT and FQNNGV.

The CDR3 loop reads CASSYSPDTGELFF. The CDR3 nucleotides are TGTGCCAGCAGTTACTCCCCAGACACCGGGGAGCTGTTTTTT. The chain combines TRBV6-5 with TRBJ2-2; D gene uncertain. CDR1 is MNHEY and CDR2 is SVGAGI in the germline V gene. The CDR3 spans 14 residues. V was cut by 0 bases and J by 3 bases, with 5 bases left in between.

The rearrangement uses TRBV28 and TRBJ1-5, with D unresolved. Germline V gene lookup returns CDR1 MDHEN and CDR2 SYDVKM. The CDR3 is made up of 13 amino acids. The V end was cut by 1 base, the J end by 6 bases, with 7 bases between. CDR3 loop: CASSLLGSQPQHF. Written as DNA, the CDR3 is TGTGCCAGCAGTTTATTGGGCAGTCAGCCCCAGCATTTT. Supplemented by reference TRBV28 and TRBJ1-5, the full variable domain reads DVKVTQSSRYLVKRTGEKVFLECVQDMDHENMFWYRQDPGLGLRLIYFSYDVKMKEKGDIPEGYSVSREKKERFSLILESASTNQTSMYLCASSLLGSQPQHFGDGTRLSIL.

The chain combines TRBV27 with TRBJ1-2; 9 bases map to TRBD1. With V trimmed by 2 bases and J by 8 bases, 9 bases remained unmatched. Germline values: CDR1 MNHEY, CDR2 SMNVEV (reference sequence). The CDR3 extends over 15 amino acids. In DNA form, the CDR3 reads TGTGCCAGCAGTTTAGGCGTCGGGACAGGGTTCGGCTACACCTTC. This encodes CASSLGVGTGFGYTF.

The chain combines TRBV10-3 with TRBJ2-1, with TRBD1 identical over 8 bases. After removal of 6 bases from V and 3 bases from J, the junction contained 7 bases not matched to a gene. The CDR3 extends over 15 amino acids. Germline V gene data show CDR1 as ENHRY and CDR2 as SYGVKD. CDR3 coding DNA: TGTGCCATCAGCCCGCAGGGGGCGTTCTACAATGAGCAGTTCTTC. Amino acid sequence: CAISPQGAFYNEQFF.

This sequence joins TRBV18 and TRBJ2-5, with 9 bases aligning to TRBD1. The CDR3 contains 15 residues. Germline CDR1 is KGHSH and CDR2 is LQKENI. V gave up 3 bases and J gave up 2 bases; unmatched junction bases: 4. CDR3 sequence reads: CASSPLGQGQETQYF. The CDR3 nucleotides are TGTGCCAGCTCACCCCTCGGACAGGGGCAAGAGACCCAGTACTTC.

J is TRBJ2-5 and V is TRBV7-2, with 12 bases fitting TRBD2. From germline, CDR1 is SGHTA and CDR2 FQGNSA. Losses at the gene ends were 5 bases for V and 5 bases for J; bases not matched to a gene: 12. The CDR3 sequence is 17 residues long. The CDR3 reads CASSMPSGLAGGETQYF. The CDR3 DNA follows: TGTGCCAGCAGCATGCCCTCGGGTCTAGCGGGAGGGGAGACCCAGTACTTC.

The rearrangement joins TRBV2 to TRBJ1-3; D might be TRBD1 (5 bases). V lost 1 base and J 4 bases, leaving 14 bases between the germline ends. Germline V gene lookup returns CDR1 SNHLY and CDR2 FYNNEI. This CDR3 is built from 16 residues. For the CDR3, the DNA is TGTGCCAGCAGTGAAGGGGGCAGGGTGACCGGAAACACCATATATTTT. This codes for CASSEGGRVTGNTIYF.